The 18 T cell receptor beta chains given below trace back to one sample, sequenced in a study of T cell repertoires in cytomegalovirus infection. These receptors have no identified antigens. TCRdb reprocessed the reads via MiXCR and lists one record per CDR3 protein. Counted here are just over 450,000 distinct CDR3 sequences, under 55% occurring once; the ten biggest clones make up about two fifths. The sequenced sample was cultured PBMCs, obtained from culture after CMV antigen stimulation. The source is a human donor in good health (CMV status not recorded). Some clones in this sample may be carry-over from other donors' samples.

This clonotype was found a few times. J is TRBJ1-2 and V is TRBV12-3 or TRBV12-4, with D perhaps matching TRBD1 (5 bases). Deletions cut 2 bases from V and 8 bases from J, with 12 bases between. The CDR3 loop spans 13 amino acids. This chain's CDR3 is CASSLWAGNGYTF. The CDR3 DNA reads TGTGCCAGCAGTTTATGGGCAGGGAACGGCTACACCTTC.

The rearrangement links TRBV10-3 to TRBJ2-3, with D possibly being TRBD2 (6 bases). V was shortened by 0 bases and J by 9 bases, with 7 bases between the two germline ends. The CDR3 has 12 amino acids. Germline loops: CDR1 ENHRY, CDR2 SYGVKD. The CDR3 sequence is CAISESGRTQYF. Written as DNA, the CDR3 is TGTGCCATCAGTGAGTCCGGGAGAACGCAGTATTTT.

The chain joins TRBV7-9 to TRBJ1-2; D gene unclear. Between the trimmed V and J ends, which lost 3 bases and 4 bases, there was a span of 33 bases. The germline gives CDR1 SEHNR, CDR2 FQNEAQ (reference sequence). The CDR3 extends over 21 amino acids. This chain's CDR3 is CASSFTLLIRQDDAGVYGYTF. The CDR3 DNA sequence: TGTGCCAGCAGCTTTACCCTACTAATAAGGCAGGATGACGCTGGTGTCTATGGCTACACCTTC.

This clonotype has just a few counts. This chain connects TRBV7-2 to TRBJ2-1; no clear D gene. Germline loops: CDR1 SGHTA, CDR2 FQGNSA. The V end lost 0 bases, the J end lost 5 bases, and 8 bases lay between the germline ends. The CDR3 sequence is 14 residues long. The CDR3 DNA sequence: TGTGCCAGCAGCTTAGCGGGTCTCCACAATGAGCAGTTCTTC. Its protein is CASSLAGLHNEQFF. The variable domain in full, completed from reference TRBV7-2 and TRBJ2-1, reads GAGVSQSPSNKVTEKGKDVELRCDPISGHTALYWYRQSLGQGLEFLIYFQGNSAPDKSGLPSDRFSAERTGGSVSTLTIQRTQQEDSAVYLCASSLAGLHNEQFFGPGTRLTVL.

The rearrangement links TRBV7-2 to TRBJ1-5; a weak D match, TRBD1 (5 bases). Germline V gene lookup returns CDR1 SGHTA and CDR2 FQGNSA. Trimming cost V 1 base and J 5 bases, with 18 bases left between them. The CDR3 has 17 residues. The DNA for the CDR3 is TGTGCCAGCAGCTTAGTGGGGGACCGGTTGCGGGATCAGCCCCAGCATTTT. This gives the protein CASSLVGDRLRDQPQHF. Drawing the rest from reference TRBV7-2 and TRBJ1-5, the complete variable domain is GAGVSQSPSNKVTEKGKDVELRCDPISGHTALYWYRQSLGQGLEFLIYFQGNSAPDKSGLPSDRFSAERTGGSVSTLTIQRTQQEDSAVYLCASSLVGDRLRDQPQHFGDGTRLSIL.

This chain uses TRBV7-9 with TRBJ1-6; D is ambiguous. The CDR3 extends over 13 amino acids. V was clipped by 5 bases and J by 10 bases, with 12 bases between them. CDR1 is SEHNR and CDR2 is FQNEAQ in the germline V gene (reference sequence). The CDR3 bases are TGTGCCAGCAGCGGAAGCGGGCAGTCACCCCTCCACTTT. This translates into CASSGSGQSPLHF.

The chain uses TRBV14 and TRBJ2-2, with 7 bases fitting TRBD1. CDR3 size: 20 residues. Germline V gene sequence: CDR1 SGHDN, CDR2 FVKESK. Trimming cost V 0 bases and J 0 bases; bases outside gene matches: 13. CDR3 DNA sequence: TGTGCCAGCAGCCAAGATTTTGGTACAGGGGCGCCCTCGAACACCGGGGAGCTGTTTTTT. Its translation: CASSQDFGTGAPSNTGELFF.

The chain couples TRBV29-1 to TRBJ2-1; 15 nucleotides match TRBD2. Germline V gene data show CDR1 as SQVTM and CDR2 as ANQGSEA. The CDR3 spans 14 residues. The ends lost 6 bases at V and 8 bases at J; junction bases unmatched: 5. Here the CDR3 DNA reads TGCAGCGTGTGGACTAGCGGGGGGGGCGATGAGCAGTTCTTC. It specifies CSVWTSGGGDEQFF.

The genes are TRBV19 and TRBJ1-3; unclear D gene. The CDR3 consists of 14 residues. V was trimmed by 6 bases and J by 4 bases, leaving 13 bases between them. Looked up from germline, CDR1 is LNHDA and CDR2 is SQIVND (reference sequence). CDR3: CASSARRGGNTIYF. CDR3 DNA sequence: TGTGCCAGTAGCGCCCGGCGCGGAGGAAACACCATATATTTT.

CDR3 sequence (DNA): TGTGCCAGCAGCTTAAGCCAGCTCTATGGCTACACCTTC. This gives the protein CASSLSQLYGYTF. The rearrangement links TRBV7-9 to TRBJ1-2; D uncertain. V was pared by 2 bases and J by 4 bases, with 8 bases between. Germline V lookup: CDR1 SEHNR, CDR2 FQNEAQ (reference sequence). The length of the CDR3 is 13 residues.

The DNA for the CDR3 is TGCAGCGCCGCCTCCCAGGGGAGGGAGACCCAGTACTTC. Protein product: CSAASQGRETQYF. This chain uses TRBV29-1 with TRBJ2-5; the D call may be TRBD1 or TRBD2 (6 bases each). Germline V gives CDR1 SQVTM, CDR2 ANQGSEA. Deletions cut 7 bases from V and 5 bases from J, with 17 bases between. This CDR3 has 13 residues.

This chain uses TRBV10-2 with TRBJ2-5; the D call may be TRBD1 or TRBD2 (5 bases each). The length of the CDR3 is 13 residues. Deletions cut 4 bases from V and 5 bases from J, with 11 bases between. Germline lookup yields CDR1 WSHSY and CDR2 SAAADI. The CDR3 DNA reads TGCGCCAGCAGTGTGGGGGAAATGGAGACCCAGTACTTC. Translation: CASSVGEMETQYF.

The chain links TRBV7-2 to TRBJ2-1; D might be TRBD2 (5 bases). The V end was cut by 5 bases, the J end by 4 bases, with 12 bases between. The CDR3 is 14 amino acids. CDR1 SGHTA and CDR2 FQGNSA come from the germline V gene. The CDR3 protein is CASSQPPGYNEQFF. The CDR3 DNA follows: TGTGCCAGCAGCCAACCCCCGGGATACAATGAGCAGTTCTTC.

The V gene is TRBV27, the J gene TRBJ2-3; 8 bases line up with TRBD1. The CDR3 is 15 residues long. From germline, CDR1 is MNHEY and CDR2 SMNVEV (reference sequence). V shed 0 bases and J 6 bases; nucleotides not matched to a gene: 5. CDR3 sequence: CASSLSARGLDTQYF. In nucleotides, the CDR3 is TGTGCCAGCAGTTTATCGGCCAGGGGGCTGGATACGCAGTATTTT.

The V and J genes are TRBV20-1 and TRBJ1-3; D is perhaps TRBD1 (5 bases). Trimming shortened V by 5 bases and J by 2 bases, and 16 bases separated the two germline ends. The CDR3 runs 15 residues. From germline, CDR1 is DFQATT and CDR2 SNEGSKA (reference sequence). This CDR3 reads CSAARGTVTGNTIYF. The CDR3 DNA follows: TGCAGTGCTGCAAGAGGGACTGTCACTGGAAACACCATATATTTT.

The chain joins TRBV12-3 or TRBV12-4 to TRBJ2-5, with D possibly TRBD1 on 5 matching bases. CDR3 length: 14 amino acids. Trimming removed 6 bases at V and 5 bases at J, with 16 bases between. The CDR3, as DNA: TGTGCCAGCAGCTATGGTTGGGGCTCGGAGACCCAGTACTTC. Protein product: CASSYGWGSETQYF.

The chain carries TRBV7-8 and TRBJ2-7, with D possibly TRBD1 on 6 matching bases. Trimming took 3 bases from V and 2 from J, leaving 17 bases between them. The CDR3 covers 16 residues. The germline V gene encodes CDR1 SGHVS and CDR2 FQNEAQ. The CDR3 DNA sequence: TGTGCCAGCAGCTTCAACGTCCGGGACACCACCTACGAGCAGTACTTC. Its protein is CASSFNVRDTTYEQYF.

J is TRBJ1-4 and V is TRBV12-3 or TRBV12-4, with D unresolved. Trimming stripped 3 bases from V and 4 bases from J, with 3 bases between. The CDR3 spans 12 residues. The CDR3 DNA sequence: TGTGCCAGCAGTTTCATTAATGAAAAACTGTTTTTT. Amino acid sequence: CASSFINEKLFF.